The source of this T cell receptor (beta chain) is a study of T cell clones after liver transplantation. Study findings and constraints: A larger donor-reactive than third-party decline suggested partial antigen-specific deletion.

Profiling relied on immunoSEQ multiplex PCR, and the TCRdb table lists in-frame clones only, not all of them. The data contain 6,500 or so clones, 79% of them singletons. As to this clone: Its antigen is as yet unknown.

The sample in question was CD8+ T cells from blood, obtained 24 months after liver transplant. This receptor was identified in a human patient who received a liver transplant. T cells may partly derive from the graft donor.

CDR3 in DNA: TGTGCCAGCACTCTAACGGGGGGGAATCAAGAGACCCAGTACTTC. Encoded protein: CASTLTGGNQETQYF. The rearrangement uses TRBV7-8 and TRBJ2-5; 8 bases are shared with TRBD2. The germline V gene has CDR1 SGHVS and CDR2 FQNEAQ. The CDR3 has 15 amino acids. After removal of 7 bases from V and 2 bases from J, the junction contained 9 bases not matched to a gene.